This T cell receptor (beta chain) was captured by sequencing in a study of OX40 agonist ivuxolimab in advanced cancers. V lost 5 bases to trimming and J lost 6 bases; unmatched junction nucleotides: 5. The CDR3 totals 13 residues. Germline values: CDR1 SGHAT, CDR2 FQNNGV. Repertoires were generated with immunoSEQ multiplex PCR, while TCRdb's copy carries only in-frame clones and drops some. The sample records around 19,000 clones, 70% to 90% being singletons. This sequence joins TRBV11-2 and TRBJ1-1; TRBD1 matches 8 bases. Sample: CD4+ or CD8+ T cells sorted from blood, taken in a trial of the OX40 agonist ivuxolimab. This clonotype originated in an adult with an advanced solid tumor such as melanoma, head and neck, liver or kidney cancer. The CDR3 sequence: CASSRQGAAEAFF. The CDR3 DNA follows: TGTGCCAGCAGCAGGCAGGGGGCCGCTGAAGCTTTCTTT.